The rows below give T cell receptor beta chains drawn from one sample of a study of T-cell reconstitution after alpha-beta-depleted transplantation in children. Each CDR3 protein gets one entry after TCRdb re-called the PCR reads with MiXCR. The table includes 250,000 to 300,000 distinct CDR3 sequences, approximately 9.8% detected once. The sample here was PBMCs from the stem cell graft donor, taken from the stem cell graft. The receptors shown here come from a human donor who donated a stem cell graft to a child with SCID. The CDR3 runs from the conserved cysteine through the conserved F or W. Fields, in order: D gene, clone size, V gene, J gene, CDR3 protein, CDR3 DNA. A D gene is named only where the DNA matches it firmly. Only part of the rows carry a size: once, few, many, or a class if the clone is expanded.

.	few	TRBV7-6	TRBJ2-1	CASSLVPGNGEQFF	TGTGCCAGCAGCTTAGTTCCTGGTAACGGTGAGCAGTTCTTC
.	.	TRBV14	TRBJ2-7	CASSQPGPSPYEQYF	TGTGCCAGCAGCCAACCGGGGCCATCCCCCTACGAGCAGTACTTC
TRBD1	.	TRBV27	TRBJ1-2	CATMGQGAYYGYTF	TGTGCCACCATGGGACAGGGGGCCTACTATGGCTACACCTTC
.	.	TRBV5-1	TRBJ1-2	CASSLKLGGSDGYTF	TGCGCCAGCAGCTTGAAGTTGGGGGGTTCGGATGGCTACACCTTC
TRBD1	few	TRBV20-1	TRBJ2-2	CSARDGTGVTGELFF	TGCAGTGCTAGAGATGGGACAGGGGTGACCGGGGAGCTGTTTTTT
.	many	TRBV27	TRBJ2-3	CASSIRSGTDTQYF	TGTGCCAGCAGTATCCGATCTGGCACAGATACGCAGTATTTT
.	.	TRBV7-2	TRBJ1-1	CASSLRWLTGAFF	TGTGCCAGCAGCTTAAGGTGGCTGACTGGAGCTTTCTTT
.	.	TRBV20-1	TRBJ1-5	CSAVEQGGNQPQHF	TGCAGTGCTGTCGAACAGGGCGGCAATCAGCCCCAGCATTTT
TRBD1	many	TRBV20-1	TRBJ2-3	CSARGQTDTQYF	TGCAGTGCTAGGGGACAGACAGATACGCAGTATTTT
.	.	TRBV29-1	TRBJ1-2	CSVEDRLLMGGGNYGYTF	TGCAGCGTTGAAGACAGGCTCCTAATGGGGGGTGGTAACTATGGCTACACCTTC
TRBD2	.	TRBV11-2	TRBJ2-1	CASSWGLGTYNEQFF	TGTGCCAGCAGCTGGGGACTAGGGACCTACAATGAGCAGTTCTTC
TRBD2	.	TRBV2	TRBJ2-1	CASSNGLAGEVEQFF	TGTGCCAGCAGTAACGGACTAGCGGGGGAGGTTGAGCAGTTCTTC
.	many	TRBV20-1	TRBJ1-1	CSAREGWEGTEAFF	TGCAGTGCTAGAGAAGGGTGGGAGGGCACTGAAGCTTTCTTT
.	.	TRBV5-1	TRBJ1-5	CASSFSIGQPQHF	TGCGCCAGCAGCTTTAGTATAGGTCAGCCCCAGCATTTT
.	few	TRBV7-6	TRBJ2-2	CASSSHPRDLNTGELFF	TGTGCCAGCAGCTCCCACCCTAGGGACCTGAACACCGGGGAGCTGTTTTTT
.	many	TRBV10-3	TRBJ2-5	CAISETGTPSETQYF	TGTGCCATCAGTGAGACCGGGACACCCAGTGAGACCCAGTACTTC
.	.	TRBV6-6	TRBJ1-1	CASNSGVVTEAFF	TGTGCCAGCAACTCAGGGGTGGTCACTGAAGCTTTCTTT
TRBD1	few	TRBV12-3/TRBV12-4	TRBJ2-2	CASSHRDRGPTGELFF	TGTGCCAGCAGCCACCGGGACAGGGGCCCCACCGGGGAGCTGTTTTTT
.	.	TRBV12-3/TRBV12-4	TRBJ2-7	CASSPGRTYYEQYF	TGTGCCAGCAGTCCGGGACGAACTTACTACGAGCAGTACTTC
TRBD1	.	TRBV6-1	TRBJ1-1	CASRGGQENTEAFF	TGTGCCAGCAGGGGGGGACAGGAAAACACTGAAGCTTTCTTT
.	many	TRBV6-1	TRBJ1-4	CASRPASPAQLFF	TGTGCCAGCAGACCGGCGTCCCCGGCCCAACTGTTTTTT
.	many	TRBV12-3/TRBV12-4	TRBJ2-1	CASSLPGTLYNEQFF	TGTGCCAGCAGTTTACCAGGGACCCTTTACAATGAGCAGTTCTTC
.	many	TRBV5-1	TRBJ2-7	CASSLNIGQTYEQYF	TGCGCCAGCAGCTTAAATATCGGCCAAACCTACGAGCAGTACTTC
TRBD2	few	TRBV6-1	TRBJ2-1	CASSVAGGYNEQFF	TGTGCCAGCAGTGTAGCGGGGGGATACAATGAGCAGTTCTTC
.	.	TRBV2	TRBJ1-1	CASSEVGYGTEAFF	TGTGCCAGCAGTGAAGTAGGCTATGGAACTGAAGCTTTCTTT
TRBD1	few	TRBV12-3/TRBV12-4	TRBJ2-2	CASSPSRAGQGSGTGELFF	TGTGCCAGCAGTCCCTCCCGCGCAGGACAGGGGTCGGGCACCGGGGAGCTGTTTTTT
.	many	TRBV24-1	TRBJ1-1	CATSRQTKEAFF	TGTGCCACCAGTCGACAGACAAAGGAAGCTTTCTTT
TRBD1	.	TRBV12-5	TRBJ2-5	CASGRGTGEETQYF	TGTGCTAGTGGCCGCGGGACAGGGGAAGAGACCCAGTACTTC
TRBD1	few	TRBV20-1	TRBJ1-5	CSAAGTGEGQPQHF	TGCAGTGCAGCCGGGACAGGGGAGGGTCAGCCCCAGCATTTT
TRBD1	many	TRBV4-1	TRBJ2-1	CASSQDSTGRINEQFF	TGCGCCAGCAGCCAAGATTCGACAGGGAGAATCAATGAGCAGTTCTTC
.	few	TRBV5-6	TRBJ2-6	CASSLKTAFSGANVLTF	TGTGCCAGCAGTCTTAAGACAGCCTTCTCTGGGGCCAACGTCCTGACTTTC
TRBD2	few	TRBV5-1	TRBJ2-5	CASTQLAGAADETQYF	TGCGCCAGCACGCAACTAGCGGGGGCCGCCGATGAGACCCAGTACTTC
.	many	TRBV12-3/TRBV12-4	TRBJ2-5	CASSLSPAGETQYF	TGTGCCAGCAGTTTAAGCCCAGCTGGGGAGACCCAGTACTTC
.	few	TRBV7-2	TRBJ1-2	CASTRGYFYGYTF	TGTGCCAGCACCAGAGGATACTTCTATGGCTACACCTTC
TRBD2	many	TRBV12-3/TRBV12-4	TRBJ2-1	CASRLQTSGTEQFF	TGTGCCAGCAGACTCCAAACTAGCGGGACTGAGCAGTTCTTC
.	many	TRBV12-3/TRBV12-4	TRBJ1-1	CASSPGTNTEAFF	TGTGCCAGCAGTCCTGGGACCAACACTGAAGCTTTCTTT
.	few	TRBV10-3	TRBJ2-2	CAISAGQGGTGELFF	TGTGCCATCAGTGCCGGACAGGGAGGGACCGGGGAGCTGTTTTTT
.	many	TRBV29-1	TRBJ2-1	CSVVGVYNEQFF	TGCAGCGTTGTTGGGGTGTACAATGAGCAGTTCTTC
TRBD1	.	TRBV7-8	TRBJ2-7	CASSAWQGAYEQYF	TGTGCCAGCAGCGCGTGGCAGGGGGCGTATGAGCAGTACTTC
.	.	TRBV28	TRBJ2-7	CASYSPPGGGNEQYF	TGTGCCTCTTACAGCCCCCCGGGTGGAGGGAACGAGCAGTACTTC
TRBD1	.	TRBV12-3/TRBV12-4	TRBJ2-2	CASTLGQGATGELFF	TGTGCCAGCACCCTGGGACAGGGCGCCACCGGGGAGCTGTTTTTT
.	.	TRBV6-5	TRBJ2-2	CASSSPPPGQLTGELFF	TGTGCCAGCAGTTCCCCTCCCCCAGGACAGCTCACCGGGGAGCTGTTTTTT